The rows below give T cell receptor beta chains drawn from one sample of a study of long-term antiretroviral therapy in people with HIV. Profiling relied on immunoSEQ multiplex PCR, and the TCRdb table lists in-frame clones only, not all of them. The table has approximately 11,000 clones, more than 85% seen once. This specimen was unsorted PBMCs, taken 0.2 years before starting antiretroviral therapy. These TCRs come from a woman aged 40 to 50 with HIV. Both conserved end residues are part of each CDR3. A D gene is named only where the DNA matches it firmly. Some rows have no size entry. The others give once, few or many, or a class for an expanded clone.

v_gene: TRBV5-1; d_gene: NA; j_gene: TRBJ2-3; abundance: NA; CDR3aa: CVSSSGVQRLTDTQYF; CDR3nt: TGCGTCAGCAGCTCCGGAGTTCAGAGACTAACAGATACGCAGTATTTT
v_gene: TRBV4-1; d_gene: NA; j_gene: TRBJ2-5; abundance: NA; CDR3aa: CASSQDILYQGTQYF; CDR3nt: TGCGCCAGCAGCCAGGACATCCTCTACCAAGGGACCCAGTACTTC
v_gene: TRBV25-1; d_gene: NA; j_gene: TRBJ1-1; abundance: NA; CDR3aa: CASTRVSPVTEAFF; CDR3nt: TGTGCCAGCACCCGAGTATCGCCCGTCACTGAAGCTTTCTTT
v_gene: TRBV6-5; d_gene: NA; j_gene: TRBJ2-7; abundance: NA; CDR3aa: CASSRSRISYEQYF; CDR3nt: TGTGCCAGCAGCAGATCCAGAATTTCCTACGAGCAGTACTTC
v_gene: TRBV5-4; d_gene: TRBD1; j_gene: TRBJ1-2; abundance: NA; CDR3aa: CASSLESAGGGSYGYTF; CDR3nt: TGTGCCAGCAGCTTGGAGTCGGCAGGGGGCGGTAGCTATGGCTACACCTTC
v_gene: TRBV10-2; d_gene: NA; j_gene: TRBJ2-5; abundance: NA; CDR3aa: CASSDLSRGEGETQYF; CDR3nt: TGCGCCAGCAGTGATCTATCCAGGGGTGAGGGAGAGACCCAGTACTTC
v_gene: TRBV27; d_gene: TRBD2; j_gene: TRBJ2-7; abundance: NA; CDR3aa: CASSLERGPGRQQYF; CDR3nt: TGTGCCAGCAGTTTGGAGCGGGGACCTGGTAGACAGCAGTACTTC
v_gene: TRBV6-1; d_gene: TRBD1; j_gene: TRBJ2-7; abundance: once; CDR3aa: CASRSSGQATYEQYF; CDR3nt: TGTGCCAGCAGATCCTCGGGACAGGCTACCTACGAGCAGTACTTC
v_gene: TRBV4-3; d_gene: TRBD2; j_gene: TRBJ2-6; abundance: once; CDR3aa: CASSQALAGGFRSSGANVLTF; CDR3nt: TGCGCCAGCAGCCAAGCCCTAGCGGGGGGCTTTCGGAGCTCTGGGGCCAACGTCCTGACTTTC
v_gene: TRBV7-2; d_gene: TRBD1; j_gene: TRBJ1-5; abundance: NA; CDR3aa: CASSLAVGQGGWQPQHF; CDR3nt: TGTGCCAGCAGCTTAGCGGTGGGACAGGGAGGGTGGCAGCCCCAGCATTTT
v_gene: TRBV29-1; d_gene: TRBD1; j_gene: TRBJ2-2; abundance: NA; CDR3aa: CSVRTGTTGELFF; CDR3nt: TGCAGCGTTAGGACAGGTACCACCGGGGAGCTGTTTTTT
v_gene: TRBV5-5; d_gene: NA; j_gene: TRBJ1-2; abundance: large; CDR3aa: CASSLANLYGYTF; CDR3nt: TGTGCCAGCAGCTTGGCGAATTTATATGGCTACACCTTC
v_gene: TRBV6-5; d_gene: NA; j_gene: TRBJ2-3; abundance: NA; CDR3aa: CASRENTDTQYF; CDR3nt: TGTGCCAGCAGAGAGAACACAGATACGCAGTATTTT
v_gene: TRBV27; d_gene: TRBD1; j_gene: TRBJ2-7; abundance: NA; CDR3aa: CASSPQGAGYEQYF; CDR3nt: TGTGCCAGCAGCCCACAGGGGGCGGGCTACGAGCAGTACTTC
v_gene: TRBV4-1; d_gene: NA; j_gene: TRBJ2-1; abundance: NA; CDR3aa: CASSLDLPANEQFF; CDR3nt: TGCGCCAGCAGCCTAGATTTACCGGCGAATGAGCAGTTCTTC
v_gene: TRBV2; d_gene: NA; j_gene: TRBJ2-7; abundance: few; CDR3aa: CASREIGYEQYF; CDR3nt: TGTGCCAGCAGGGAAATAGGGTACGAGCAGTACTTC
v_gene: TRBV28; d_gene: TRBD1; j_gene: TRBJ1-6; abundance: NA; CDR3aa: CASSLGRDRAFSPLHF; CDR3nt: TGTGCCAGCAGTTTGGGCCGGGACAGGGCTTTTTCACCCCTCCACTTT
v_gene: TRBV7-2; d_gene: NA; j_gene: TRBJ2-3; abundance: NA; CDR3aa: CASSFGGPDTQYF; CDR3nt: TGTGCCAGCAGCTTCGGGGGTCCCGATACGCAGTATTTT
v_gene: TRBV19; d_gene: NA; j_gene: TRBJ1-2; abundance: NA; CDR3aa: CAGGTGDNYGYTF; CDR3nt: TGTGCCGGTGGGACGGGAGATAACTATGGCTACACCTTC
v_gene: TRBV6-6; d_gene: NA; j_gene: TRBJ2-5; abundance: NA; CDR3aa: CATLGGAMFEETQYF; CDR3nt: TGTGCCACTTTGGGGGGAGCTATGTTCGAGGAGACCCAGTACTTC
v_gene: TRBV10-3; d_gene: NA; j_gene: TRBJ1-5; abundance: NA; CDR3aa: CAISESDGNQPQHF; CDR3nt: TGTGCCATCAGTGAGTCTGATGGCAATCAGCCCCAGCATTTT
v_gene: TRBV7-8; d_gene: NA; j_gene: TRBJ2-7; abundance: NA; CDR3aa: CASSLEGGPYYEQYF; CDR3nt: TGTGCCAGCAGCTTAGAGGGCGGGCCCTACTACGAGCAGTACTTC
v_gene: TRBV7-9; d_gene: TRBD2; j_gene: TRBJ2-5; abundance: NA; CDR3aa: CASSPLAGLQETQYF; CDR3nt: TGTGCCAGCAGCCCGCTAGCGGGGCTCCAAGAGACCCAGTACTTC
v_gene: TRBV10-3; d_gene: TRBD1; j_gene: TRBJ2-1; abundance: NA; CDR3aa: CAISGTGVPNNEQFF; CDR3nt: TGTGCCATCAGTGGGACAGGCGTACCGAACAATGAGCAGTTCTTC
v_gene: TRBV4-1; d_gene: NA; j_gene: TRBJ2-2; abundance: NA; CDR3aa: CASSLTTARLGELFF; CDR3nt: TGCGCCAGCAGCCTTACAACGGCAAGATTGGGGGAGCTGTTTTTT
v_gene: TRBV29-1; d_gene: NA; j_gene: TRBJ2-5; abundance: NA; CDR3aa: CSVDWGAQETQYF; CDR3nt: TGCAGCGTCGATTGGGGGGCCCAAGAGACCCAGTACTTC
v_gene: TRBV4-1; d_gene: NA; j_gene: TRBJ2-1; abundance: NA; CDR3aa: CASSQQQSLPYNEQFF; CDR3nt: TGCGCCAGCAGCCAACAACAGAGTCTACCCTACAATGAGCAGTTCTTC
v_gene: TRBV19; d_gene: NA; j_gene: TRBJ1-2; abundance: NA; CDR3aa: CASSIGGRNYGYTF; CDR3nt: TGTGCCAGTAGTATAGGGGGCAGGAACTATGGCTACACCTTC
v_gene: TRBV9; d_gene: NA; j_gene: TRBJ2-7; abundance: NA; CDR3aa: CASSVAQFSYEQYF; CDR3nt: TGTGCCAGCAGCGTAGCACAGTTCTCCTACGAGCAGTACTTC
v_gene: TRBV5-4; d_gene: TRBD1; j_gene: TRBJ1-6; abundance: few; CDR3aa: CASSPDRDSPLHF; CDR3nt: TGTGCCAGCAGCCCCGACAGGGATTCACCCCTCCACTTT
v_gene: TRBV29-1; d_gene: TRBD1; j_gene: TRBJ1-2; abundance: few; CDR3aa: CSVRTGGALYYTF; CDR3nt: TGCAGCGTTCGGACAGGCGGCGCCCTCTACTACACCTTC
v_gene: TRBV6-6; d_gene: TRBD1; j_gene: TRBJ2-7; abundance: NA; CDR3aa: CASRTGTEYSYEQYF; CDR3nt: TGTGCCAGTCGAACCGGGACAGAATATTCCTACGAGCAGTACTTC
v_gene: TRBV4-3; d_gene: NA; j_gene: TRBJ1-5; abundance: NA; CDR3aa: CASSQDRGHNQPQHF; CDR3nt: TGCGCCAGCAGCCAAGACAGGGGTCACAATCAGCCCCAGCATTTT
v_gene: TRBV7-2; d_gene: TRBD2; j_gene: TRBJ2-7; abundance: NA; CDR3aa: CASRETSASSYEQYF; CDR3nt: TGTGCCAGCAGGGAGACTAGCGCCAGCTCCTACGAGCAGTACTTC
v_gene: TRBV23-1; d_gene: NA; j_gene: TRBJ2-6; abundance: few; CDR3aa: CASSQSSQSGANVLTF; CDR3nt: TGCGCCAGCAGTCAATCTTCTCAGTCTGGGGCCAACGTCCTGACTTTC
v_gene: TRBV9; d_gene: NA; j_gene: TRBJ1-4; abundance: NA; CDR3aa: CASSEQGGEKLFF; CDR3nt: TGTGCCAGCAGCGAACAGGGTGGTGAAAAACTGTTTTTT
v_gene: TRBV30; d_gene: TRBD2; j_gene: TRBJ2-5; abundance: NA; CDR3aa: CAWTSGGIQETQYF; CDR3nt: TGTGCCTGGACGAGCGGGGGGATCCAAGAGACCCAGTACTTC
v_gene: TRBV7-9; d_gene: TRBD1; j_gene: TRBJ2-7; abundance: NA; CDR3aa: CASSPTGQGGEQYF; CDR3nt: TGTGCCAGCAGCCCCACGGGACAGGGGGGCGAGCAGTACTTC
v_gene: TRBV7-3; d_gene: TRBD2; j_gene: TRBJ2-1; abundance: NA; CDR3aa: CASSRRGGNEQFF; CDR3nt: TGTGCCAGCAGCAGACGGGGGGGGAATGAGCAGTTCTTC
v_gene: TRBV19; d_gene: TRBD2; j_gene: TRBJ2-5; abundance: NA; CDR3aa: CASSTGGAGETQYF; CDR3nt: TGTGCCAGTAGTACCGGGGGGGCCGGGGAGACCCAGTACTTC
v_gene: TRBV5-6; d_gene: TRBD2; j_gene: TRBJ2-4; abundance: NA; CDR3aa: CASSLYGGGRNIQYF; CDR3nt: TGTGCCAGCAGCTTGTACGGGGGGGGCCGAAACATTCAGTACTTC
v_gene: TRBV30; d_gene: NA; j_gene: TRBJ1-2; abundance: NA; CDR3aa: CAFSLAYGYTF; CDR3nt: TGTGCCTTCTCTCTAGCCTATGGCTACACCTTC
v_gene: TRBV10-3; d_gene: NA; j_gene: TRBJ1-2; abundance: NA; CDR3aa: CAISEGVGGYTF; CDR3nt: TGTGCCATCAGTGAGGGGGTCGGGGGCTACACCTTC
v_gene: TRBV19; d_gene: TRBD1; j_gene: TRBJ2-5; abundance: NA; CDR3aa: CASSVGQGTLRKTQYF; CDR3nt: TGTGCCAGTAGTGTCGGACAGGGAACGTTGAGGAAGACCCAGTACTTC
v_gene: TRBV27; d_gene: NA; j_gene: TRBJ1-5; abundance: NA; CDR3aa: CASGGWGWGQPQHF; CDR3nt: TGTGCCAGCGGGGGGTGGGGGTGGGGTCAGCCCCAGCATTTT
v_gene: TRBV11-3; d_gene: NA; j_gene: TRBJ2-5; abundance: NA; CDR3aa: CASSSRGGPQETQYF; CDR3nt: TGTGCCAGCAGCTCCCGTGGAGGACCGCAAGAGACCCAGTACTTC
v_gene: TRBV5-1; d_gene: TRBD1; j_gene: TRBJ2-2; abundance: NA; CDR3aa: CASSGSGQGASGELFF; CDR3nt: TGCGCCAGCAGCGGATCGGGACAGGGGGCCTCCGGGGAGCTGTTTTTT
v_gene: TRBV7-7; d_gene: TRBD2; j_gene: TRBJ2-1; abundance: NA; CDR3aa: CASSSSGVKGEQFF; CDR3nt: TGTGCTAGCAGCTCGAGCGGGGTTAAGGGCGAGCAGTTCTTC
v_gene: TRBV7-2; d_gene: TRBD1; j_gene: TRBJ1-5; abundance: medium-sized; CDR3aa: CASSLDGTGYNQPQHF; CDR3nt: TGTGCCAGCAGCTTGGACGGGACAGGGTATAATCAGCCCCAGCATTTT
v_gene: TRBV10-3; d_gene: TRBD1; j_gene: TRBJ1-2; abundance: once; CDR3aa: CAISPGQGDGYTF; CDR3nt: TGTGCCATCAGCCCGGGACAGGGAGACGGCTACACCTTC
v_gene: TRBV7-2; d_gene: NA; j_gene: TRBJ1-2; abundance: NA; CDR3aa: CASSLPTFGGYTF; CDR3nt: TGTGCCAGCAGCTTGCCCACGTTTGGTGGCTACACCTTC
v_gene: TRBV18; d_gene: NA; j_gene: TRBJ1-2; abundance: NA; CDR3aa: CASSPGDGYTF; CDR3nt: TGTGCCAGCTCACCAGGGGATGGCTACACCTTC
v_gene: TRBV2; d_gene: TRBD1; j_gene: TRBJ2-7; abundance: NA; CDR3aa: CASSGSGTGPSYEQYF; CDR3nt: TGTGCCAGCAGCGGATCCGGGACAGGGCCGTCCTACGAGCAGTACTTC
v_gene: TRBV4-3; d_gene: NA; j_gene: TRBJ2-3; abundance: few; CDR3aa: CASSPTGPTDTQYF; CDR3nt: TGCGCCAGCAGCCCTACCGGGCCCACAGATACGCAGTATTTT
v_gene: TRBV5-4; d_gene: NA; j_gene: TRBJ2-3; abundance: NA; CDR3aa: CASSLPGRDTQYF; CDR3nt: TGTGCCAGCAGCTTGCCCGGGCGGGATACGCAGTATTTT
v_gene: TRBV10-3; d_gene: TRBD1; j_gene: TRBJ1-5; abundance: NA; CDR3aa: CAISTGGPNQPQHF; CDR3nt: TGTGCCATTTCGACAGGGGGCCCCAATCAGCCCCAGCATTTT
v_gene: TRBV2; d_gene: TRBD2; j_gene: TRBJ2-1; abundance: NA; CDR3aa: CASRPGLASEQFF; CDR3nt: TGTGCCAGCAGGCCGGGACTAGCGTCTGAGCAGTTCTTC
v_gene: TRBV30; d_gene: NA; j_gene: TRBJ1-3; abundance: NA; CDR3aa: CAWKRAGNTIYF; CDR3nt: TGTGCCTGGAAACGGGCTGGAAACACCATATATTTT
v_gene: TRBV2; d_gene: NA; j_gene: TRBJ1-1; abundance: NA; CDR3aa: CASQPQLVAEAFF; CDR3nt: TGTGCCAGTCAACCACAGTTAGTCGCTGAAGCTTTCTTT
v_gene: TRBV19; d_gene: NA; j_gene: TRBJ1-4; abundance: NA; CDR3aa: CASSNGLEKLFF; CDR3nt: TGTGCCAGTAGCAACGGACTCGAAAAACTGTTTTTT